A selection of T cell receptor beta chains follows, all from one sample in a study of vaccination effects on CD4 cells after COVID-19. Their specific antigens are unknown. Method: immunoSEQ multiplex PCR; TCRdb's copy keeps in-frame clones and lacks some. The sample records about 73,000 clones, roughly 73% being singletons. The sample in question was CD4+ T cells from PBMCs cultured without peptide, obtained after COVID-19 vaccination. The receptors were gathered from a human donor who received a COVID-19 vaccine. Each CDR3 is given with its conserved first and last residue. A clone size is listed for some rows: how often the clone was seen (once, few, many), or a class if it is expanded.

clone_size,j_call,v_call,cdr3_aa
NA,TRBJ2-5,TRBV20-1,CSAWRGETQYF
NA,TRBJ2-5,TRBV4-1,CASSQARTAQETQYF
NA,TRBJ1-2,TRBV4-1,CASSQAGKALYGYTF
NA,TRBJ2-5,TRBV18,CASSPFAGRETQYF
NA,TRBJ2-1,TRBV7-3,CASSLKMGTSGVPAHNEQFF
NA,TRBJ2-1,TRBV7-2,CASSLSWDKGNEQFF
NA,TRBJ1-2,TRBV18,CASSQLQGGGYTF
few,TRBJ1-4,TRBV7-2,CASSKSRSDNEKLFF
NA,TRBJ2-1,TRBV3-1/TRBV3-2,CASSQVGGEIYNEQFF
once,TRBJ1-2,TRBV3-1/TRBV3-2,CASSQAGTGAASYGYTF
NA,TRBJ2-3,TRBV9,CASSPGLADTQYF
NA,TRBJ2-6,TRBV2,CASSLGSSGANVLTF
NA,TRBJ2-6,TRBV9,CASSVYLGAGSGANVLTF
NA,TRBJ2-5,TRBV10-2,CASQRGSGETQYF
NA,TRBJ1-2,TRBV10-2,CASRGDGNYGYTF
few,TRBJ1-2,TRBV18,CASSLTPTGPNYGYTF
NA,TRBJ1-1,TRBV5-1,CASSLTSNTEAFF
few,TRBJ1-6,TRBV6-5,CASSYSGNSPLHF
NA,TRBJ2-6,TRBV10-1,CASSYIRDSNFAGANVLTF
once,TRBJ2-5,TRBV30,CAWSLDRGGTQYF
few,TRBJ1-4,TRBV28,CASNPGGTANEKLFF
NA,TRBJ2-2,TRBV5-1,CASSFLATGELFF
NA,TRBJ1-5,TRBV2,CASSEAGPLGQPQHF
NA,TRBJ1-5,TRBV12-3/TRBV12-4,CASSFARDQPQHF
NA,TRBJ2-2,TRBV7-8,CASSGNGTSGENTGELFF
NA,TRBJ2-3,TRBV7-9,CASSSWGTSGGATDTQYF
NA,TRBJ1-6,TRBV4-3,CASSQGLNSPLHF
NA,TRBJ1-4,TRBV25-1,CASSEGGTVNEKLFF
NA,TRBJ1-2,TRBV19,CASSSTGYELNYGYTF
NA,TRBJ1-1,TRBV24-1,CATTKDGLNTEAFF
NA,TRBJ1-1,TRBV30,CAWTPYVNTEAFF
NA,TRBJ1-5,TRBV5-5,CASSFWQAGGNQPQHF
once,TRBJ1-1,TRBV20-1,CSARENTEAFF
once,TRBJ2-5,TRBV11-3,CASSRGPRETQYF
NA,TRBJ1-1,TRBV10-3,CAISESPPSLNTEAFF
NA,TRBJ2-1,TRBV5-5,CASSLLLGSGGLRGGEQFF
NA,TRBJ1-1,TRBV5-6,CASSLGHKAFF
NA,TRBJ1-1,TRBV14,CASSQEGRPHMNTEAFF
NA,TRBJ2-2,TRBV13,CASTGTGLAGELFF
NA,TRBJ2-5,TRBV25-1,CASSESGGAGETQYF
few,TRBJ1-2,TRBV5-1,CASSSAGQTNYGYTF
NA,TRBJ2-1,TRBV9,CASSVGWYNEQFF
NA,TRBJ2-1,TRBV29-1,CSVGTSGGASHNEQFF
NA,TRBJ2-2,TRBV3-1/TRBV3-2,CASSQLAGSNTGELFF
NA,TRBJ2-3,TRBV7-2,CASSLRAGGANSGTDTQYF
NA,TRBJ1-2,TRBV6-5,CASSLQGPEGYTF
NA,TRBJ2-1,TRBV5-5,CASRSSAGRDEQFF
few,TRBJ2-4,TRBV2,CASSVRQGAHIQYF
NA,TRBJ1-2,TRBV7-3,CASSSLRDRVSGGYTF
once,TRBJ1-1,TRBV28,CASRPRQGSNTEAFF
NA,TRBJ2-5,TRBV19,CASSIWGGGGETQYF